This paragraph covers one T cell receptor (beta chain) sequence. Its antigen is unknown. The data originate from a study of cytomegalovirus exposure and HLA in healthy donors. Findings of the study overall: Earlier analysis looked at TCR beta V segments, and most were productive about 87% or about 30% of the time. Later analysis revealed greater clonal expansion in HLA-associated TCR beta chains than in equally common others. A later analysis found common viral pathogens apparently linked to several of the most significant clusters.

The V and J ends lost 4 bases and 3 bases respectively, with 17 bases between them. The CDR3 consists of 15 residues. Per germline, CDR1 SGHKS and CDR2 YYEKEE (reference sequence). Both 60 Vbeta primers and 13 Jbeta primers went into the PCR. Clones were read by immunoSEQ multiplex PCR, and TCRdb kept only the in-frame ones, dropping some. Among around 99,000 clones, around three quarters were seen once, and the ten largest hold more than 4%. This receptor was identified in a male donor in good health and CMV-seronegative. The chain uses TRBV5-5 and TRBJ2-7; the D gene is possibly TRBD1 (6 bases). Material: PBMCs. The CDR3 DNA sequence: TGTGCCAGCAGCCCGTTTTGGGCAGGGGACTACGAGCAGTACTTC. Translating gives CASSPFWAGDYEQYF.